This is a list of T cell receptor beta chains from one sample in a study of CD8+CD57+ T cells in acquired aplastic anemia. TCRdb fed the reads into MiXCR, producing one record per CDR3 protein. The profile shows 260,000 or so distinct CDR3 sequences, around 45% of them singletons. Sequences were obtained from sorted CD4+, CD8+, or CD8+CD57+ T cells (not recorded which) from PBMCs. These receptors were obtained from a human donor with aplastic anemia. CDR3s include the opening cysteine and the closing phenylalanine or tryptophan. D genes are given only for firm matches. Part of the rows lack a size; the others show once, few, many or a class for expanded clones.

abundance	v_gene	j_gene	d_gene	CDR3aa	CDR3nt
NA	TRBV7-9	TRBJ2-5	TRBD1	CASSAPGQGVETQYF	TGTGCCAGCAGCGCTCCGGGACAGGGGGTGGAGACCCAGTACTTC
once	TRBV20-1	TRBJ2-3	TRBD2	CRAGGYTTDTQYF	TGCAGAGCGGGGGGGTATACCACAGATACGCAGTATTTT
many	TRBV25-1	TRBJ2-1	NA	CASSDRTTVENEQFF	TGTGCCAGCAGTGACAGGACTACCGTTGAAAATGAGCAGTTCTTC
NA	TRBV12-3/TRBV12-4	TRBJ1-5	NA	CASSLTGSPANQPQHF	TGTGCCAGCAGTCTTACAGGGTCCCCCGCAAATCAGCCCCAGCATTTT
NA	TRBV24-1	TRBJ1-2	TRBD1	CATSAAGQGVGYGYTF	TGTGCCACCAGTGCGGCGGGACAGGGGGTAGGATATGGCTACACCTTC
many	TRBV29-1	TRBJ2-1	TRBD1	CSVEGNGQVNEQFF	TGCAGCGTTGAAGGGAATGGACAGGTCAATGAGCAGTTCTTC
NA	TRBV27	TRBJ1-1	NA	CASGALGTYNTEAFF	TGTGCCAGCGGTGCCCTTGGGACATACAACACTGAAGCTTTCTTT
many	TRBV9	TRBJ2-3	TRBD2	CASSVGASGSVDTQYF	TGTGCCAGCAGCGTAGGGGCTAGCGGGAGTGTAGATACGCAGTATTTT
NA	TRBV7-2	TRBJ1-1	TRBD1	CASSLGTGGAEAFF	TGTGCCAGCAGCTTAGGCACAGGGGGGGCTGAAGCTTTCTTT
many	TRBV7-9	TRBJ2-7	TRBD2	CASSFGTSTEQYF	TGTGCCAGCAGCTTCGGGACTAGTACCGAGCAGTACTTC
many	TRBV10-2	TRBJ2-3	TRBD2	CASGGDTQYF	TGTGCCAGCGGGGGGGATACGCAGTATTTT
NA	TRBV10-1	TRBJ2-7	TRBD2	CASSDGGGAPPCSYEQYF	TGCGCCAGCAGTGATGGCGGGGGTGCACCTCCGTGCTCCTACGAGCAGTACTTC
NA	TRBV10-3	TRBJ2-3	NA	CAISESQGRDTQYF	TGTGCCATCAGTGAGTCACAGGGCCGAGATACGCAGTATTTT
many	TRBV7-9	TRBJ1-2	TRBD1	CASSLAFLLGQGFNYGYTF	TGTGCCAGCAGCTTAGCGTTCCTTTTGGGACAGGGGTTTAACTATGGCTACACCTTC
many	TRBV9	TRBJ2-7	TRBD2	CASSPRTSGRATHEQYF	TGTGCCAGCAGCCCCCGGACTAGCGGGAGGGCCACTCACGAGCAGTACTTC
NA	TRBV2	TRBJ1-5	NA	CASLEENNQPQHF	TGTGCCAGCTTGGAGGAGAACAATCAGCCCCAGCATTTT
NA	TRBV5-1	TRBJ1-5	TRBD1	CASSTTGAQPQHF	TGCGCCAGCAGCACTACAGGGGCCCAGCCCCAGCATTTT
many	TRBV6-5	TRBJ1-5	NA	CASSLDHSNQPQHF	TGTGCCAGCAGTCTCGACCATAGCAATCAGCCCCAGCATTTT
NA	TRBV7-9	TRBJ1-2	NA	CASSRRDYRGYTF	TGTGCCAGCAGCCGGAGGGATTATCGCGGCTACACCTTC
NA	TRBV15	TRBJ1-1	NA	CATSRDSSLNTEAFF	TGTGCCACCAGCAGAGATTCGTCTTTGAACACTGAAGCTTTCTTT
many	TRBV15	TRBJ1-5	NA	CATSPDGEVQPQHF	TGTGCCACCAGCCCGGACGGAGAGGTTCAGCCCCAGCATTTT
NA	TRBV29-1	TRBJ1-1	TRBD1	CSVVPPWTGGGEAFF	TGCAGCGTTGTACCTCCGTGGACAGGGGGTGGTGAAGCTTTCTTT
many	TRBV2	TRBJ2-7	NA	CASSPNYEQYF	TGTGCCAGCAGCCCAAACTACGAGCAGTACTTC
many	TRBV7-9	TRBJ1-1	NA	CASSYPQRTEEAFF	TGTGCCAGCAGCTACCCCCAGAGGACAGAAGAAGCTTTCTTT
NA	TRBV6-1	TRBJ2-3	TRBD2	CASSEKTSGADTQYF	TGTGCCAGCAGTGAAAAGACTAGCGGGGCAGATACGCAGTATTTT
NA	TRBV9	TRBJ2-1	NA	CASSVRGVDEQFF	TGTGCCAGCAGCGTAAGGGGCGTGGATGAGCAGTTCTTC
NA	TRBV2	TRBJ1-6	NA	CASKEQEGYNSPLHF	TGTGCCAGCAAGGAGCAGGAGGGCTATAATTCACCCCTCCACTTT
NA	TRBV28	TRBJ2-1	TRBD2	CASSGSLAGAPFF	TGTGCCAGCAGTGGATCACTAGCGGGAGCTCCGTTCTTC
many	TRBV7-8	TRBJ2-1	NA	CASSLKVYEQFF	TGTGCCAGCAGCTTAAAGGTCTATGAGCAGTTCTTC
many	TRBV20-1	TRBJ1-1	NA	CSARSLNTEAFF	TGCAGTGCTAGAAGCCTGAACACTGAAGCTTTCTTT
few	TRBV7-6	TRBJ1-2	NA	CASSPGTSGSGYTF	TGTGCCAGCAGCCCCGGGACATCAGGTAGTGGCTACACCTTC
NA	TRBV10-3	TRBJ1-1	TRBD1	CAISGTGGRAEAFF	TGTGCCATCAGTGGGACAGGGGGTCGGGCTGAAGCTTTCTTT
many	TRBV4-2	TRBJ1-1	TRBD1	CASSAGQGYTEAFF	TGTGCCAGCAGCGCTGGACAGGGGTACACTGAAGCTTTCTTT
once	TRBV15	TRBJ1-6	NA	CATSRYRDNSPLHF	TGTGCCACCAGCAGGTACAGAGATAATTCACCCCTCCACTTT
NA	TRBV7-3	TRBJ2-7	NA	CASSALGRYEQYF	TGTGCCAGCAGCGCACTCGGGCGCTACGAGCAGTACTTC
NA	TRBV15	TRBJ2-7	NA	CATRSREHYGQYF	TGTGCCACTAGAAGCAGGGAGCACTACGGGCAGTACTTC
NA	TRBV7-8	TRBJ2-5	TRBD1	CASSLTGVETQYF	TGTGCCAGCAGCTTGACAGGGGTTGAGACCCAGTACTTC
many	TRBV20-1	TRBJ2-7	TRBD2	CSAGLAGGIEQYF	TGCAGTGCTGGACTAGCGGGGGGGATCGAGCAGTACTTC
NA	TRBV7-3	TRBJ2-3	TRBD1	CASSFGQGAGYTQYF	TGTGCCAGCAGCTTCGGACAGGGCGCGGGATATACGCAGTATTTT
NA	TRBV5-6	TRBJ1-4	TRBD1	CASSLQGDNEKLFF	TGTGCCAGCAGCCTGCAGGGGGATAATGAAAAACTGTTTTTT
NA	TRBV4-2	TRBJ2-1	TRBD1	CASSQEGGQGYLEQFF	TGTGCCAGCAGCCAAGAGGGGGGACAGGGATACTTGGAGCAGTTCTTC
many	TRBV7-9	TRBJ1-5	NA	CASSPTGGREDRPQHF	TGTGCCAGCAGCCCTACCGGGGGAAGGGAGGATCGGCCCCAGCATTTT
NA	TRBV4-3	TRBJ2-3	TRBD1	CASSQDSGWDRSRSTDTQYF	TGCGCCAGCAGCCAAGATTCGGGTTGGGACAGGAGCCGGAGCACAGATACGCAGTATTTT
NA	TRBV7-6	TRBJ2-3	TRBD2	CASSFSGGATDTQYF	TGTGCCAGCAGCTTTAGCGGGGGGGCAACGGATACGCAGTATTTT
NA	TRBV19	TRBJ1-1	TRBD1	CASSILRTRGLENTEAFF	TGCGCCAGTAGTATATTGCGTACGAGGGGGCTGGAGAACACTGAAGCTTTCTTT
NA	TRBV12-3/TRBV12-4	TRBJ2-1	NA	CASSLRKEGPYNEQFF	TGTGCCAGCAGTTTACGTAAGGAGGGCCCCTACAATGAGCAGTTCTTC
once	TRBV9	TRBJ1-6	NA	CASSAESSYNSPLHF	TGTGCCAGCAGCGCGGAGAGCTCCTATAATTCACCCCTCCACTTT
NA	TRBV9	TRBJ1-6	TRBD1	CASSIRDSPNSPLHF	TGTGCCAGCAGCATCCGGGACAGTCCTAATTCACCCCTCCACTTT
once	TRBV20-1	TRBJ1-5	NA	CSARAQVSQPQHF	TGCAGTGCTAGAGCACAGGTATCGCAGCCCCAGCATTTT
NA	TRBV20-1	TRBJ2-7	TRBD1	CSAVRDRTYEQYF	TGCAGTGCCGTCCGGGACAGAACCTACGAGCAGTACTTC
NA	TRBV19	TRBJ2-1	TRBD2	CASSLGSGASYEQFF	TGTGCCAGCAGCTTGGGTAGCGGGGCGAGCTATGAGCAGTTCTTC
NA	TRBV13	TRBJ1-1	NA	CASSSSGNTEAFF	TGTGCCAGCAGCTCATCCGGGAACACTGAAGCTTTCTTT
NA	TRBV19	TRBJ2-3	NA	CASRDREGDTQYF	TGTGCCAGTAGGGACAGGGAGGGGGATACGCAGTATTTT
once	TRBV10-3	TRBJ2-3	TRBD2	CATWTSTDTRYF	TGTGCCACGTGGACTAGCACAGATACGCGGTATTTT